These 17 T cell receptor beta chains originate from one sample sequenced in a study of cytomegalovirus exposure and HLA in healthy donors. Primers for the PCR totalled 60 Vbeta and 13 Jbeta. Produced via immunoSEQ multiplex PCR; TCRdb's table is partial and in-frame only. The sample yields about 170,000 clones, almost 80% seen once. Material for sequencing was PBMCs. Source of these receptors: a man in his forties in good health and CMV-seropositive.

This clone came up a few times. The chain carries TRBV7-9 and TRBJ2-2; perhaps TRBD2 as D (8 bases). There are 15 residues in the CDR3. Per germline, CDR1 SEHNR and CDR2 FQNEAQ (reference sequence). The ends were cut back, 7 bases at V and 8 bases at J, with 20 bases in the middle. The CDR3: CASTGGTVNEGELFF. In DNA, the CDR3 is TGTGCCAGCACGGGGGGGACAGTGAATGAAGGGGAGCTGTTTTTT.

V usage is TRBV5-8 and J usage is TRBJ1-5; 10 positions agree with TRBD1. This CDR3 is built from 16 residues. Germline V lookup: CDR1 SGHTS, CDR2 YDEGEE. V trimming: 4 bases; J trimming: 0 bases; junction bases outside the gene matches: 4. CDR3 amino acids: CASSRDRGNSNQPQHF. CDR3 bases: TGTGCCAGCAGCCGGGACAGGGGAAATAGCAATCAGCCCCAGCATTTT.

This clone was detected only once. CDR3 DNA: TGTGCCAGCAGTTCTTGGACAGGGGGCGCGAAGGGCTACACCTTC. Its translation: CASSSWTGGAKGYTF. The chain has TRBV27 and TRBJ1-2, with 11 bases identical to TRBD1. CDR1 and CDR2 from the germline V gene are MNHEY and SMNVEV (reference sequence). The CDR3 is 15 residues long. V shed 4 bases and J 8 bases; nucleotides not matched to a gene: 9.

The chain combines TRBV21-1 with TRBJ1-1; the table's D call TRBD1 went unverified against the DNA. TRBV21-1 has pseudogene status. There are 15 residues in the CDR3. The CDR3 DNA reads TGTGCCAGCAGCAAACTACTCAACAGGTCTACTGAAGCTTTCTTT. It translates to CASSKLLNRSTEAFF.

The chain is built from TRBV13 and TRBJ2-7; no clear D. Per germline, CDR1 PRHDT and CDR2 FYEKMQ (reference sequence). V dropped 4 bases and J dropped 7 bases, with 20 bases sitting between them. The CDR3 contains 15 residues. CDR3 sequence (DNA): TGTGCCAGCAGCTCACGACGAAGCCAACCGGAGGAGCAGTACTTC. It yields the protein CASSSRRSQPEEQYF.

For the CDR3, the DNA is TGTGCCAGCAGTGAAGTTCTAGCGAAAGATACGCAGTATTTT. It specifies CASSEVLAKDTQYF. V gene TRBV6-1 combines with J gene TRBJ2-3; D perhaps matches TRBD2 (6 bases). Germline CDR1 and CDR2: MNHNS and SASEGT. Trimming took off 1 base at V and 5 bases at J, with 10 bases between the two ends. This CDR3 has 14 residues.

This chain connects TRBV30 to TRBJ2-7; D perhaps matches TRBD2 (5 bases). CDR1 and CDR2 from the germline V gene are GTSNPN and SVGIG (reference sequence). Trimming took 3 bases from V and 4 from J, leaving 19 bases between them. This CDR3 is built from 15 residues. CDR3 nucleotide sequence: TGTGCCTGGAGGCCCCGCGGGCGGACGGGGTACGAGCAGTACTTC. Translated: CAWRPRGRTGYEQYF.

This chain connects TRBV2 to TRBJ2-5, with 10 bases matching TRBD2. This CDR3 region has 14 residues. The germline V gene encodes CDR1 SNHLY and CDR2 FYNNEI. V shed 2 bases and J 7 bases; nucleotides not matched to a gene: 4. The CDR3 spells CASSEIQREGTQYF. The CDR3 DNA reads TGTGCCAGCAGTGAAATCCAGCGGGAGGGGACCCAGTACTTC.

The rearrangement links TRBV20-1 to TRBJ1-2; weak D call: TRBD1 (5 bases). Trimming pared 5 bases from V and 4 bases from J, leaving 8 bases between. There are 11 residues in the CDR3. Germline CDR1 reads DFQATT; CDR2 reads SNEGSKA (reference sequence). CDR3 amino acids: CSAGTGYGYTF. The CDR3 DNA is TGCAGTGCTGGAACAGGCTATGGCTACACCTTC.

A few counts support this clone. The V gene is TRBV27, the J gene TRBJ2-3; 8 nucleotides line up with TRBD2. Germline-derived CDR1 and CDR2 are MNHEY and SMNVEV (reference sequence). The CDR3 covers 14 residues. Unmatched junction bases numbered 5, after V lost 8 bases and J lost 1 base. In DNA form, the CDR3 reads TGTGCCAGCCTCAGCGGGGGCGGCACAGATACGCAGTATTTT. As protein: CASLSGGGTDTQYF.

This clone was observed a few times. The gene calls are TRBV6-5 and TRBJ2-5, with a weak D call TRBD2 (5 bases). V was trimmed by 5 bases and J by 4 bases, leaving 14 bases between them. The CDR3 is 14 amino acids. Germline V gene data show CDR1 as MNHEY and CDR2 as SVGAGI. This CDR3 reads CASSQIGAGETQYF. The CDR3 DNA reads as TGTGCCAGCAGTCAGATTGGCGCGGGAGAGACCCAGTACTTC.

V usage is TRBV9 and J usage is TRBJ2-5, with D perhaps matching TRBD2 (7 bases). The length of the CDR3 is 15 residues. From germline, CDR1 is SGDLS and CDR2 YYNGEE. Trimming removed 4 bases from V and 1 base from J, with 14 bases in between. The chain's CDR3 is CASSRGGAGQETQYF. The CDR3 nucleotides are TGTGCCAGCAGCAGGGGGGGTGCGGGCCAAGAGACCCAGTACTTC.

This clone has only a few counts. V and J are TRBV9 and TRBJ1-2; D is possibly TRBD1 (5 bases). CDR3 length: 13 amino acids. Trimming cost V 0 bases and J 4 bases, with 7 bases left between them. Germline lookup yields CDR1 SGDLS and CDR2 YYNGEE. The CDR3, as DNA: TGTGCCAGCAGCGTAGGCAGGGTCTATGGCTACACCTTC. It specifies CASSVGRVYGYTF. The complete variable domain, with remaining parts taken from reference TRBV9 and TRBJ1-2, reads DSGVTQTPKHLITATGQRVTLRCSPRSGDLSVYWYQQSLDQGLQFLIQYYNGEERAKGNILERFSAQQFPDLHSELNLSSLELGDSALYFCASSVGRVYGYTFGSGTRLTVV.

This sequence joins TRBV27 and TRBJ2-1, with 7 bases matching TRBD1. The V and J ends lost 5 bases and 6 bases, in that order; junction bases with no gene match: 10. Germline V gene data show CDR1 as MNHEY and CDR2 as SMNVEV (reference sequence). This CDR3 comprises 15 residues. The CDR3 here is CASSPDRVFANEQFF. The CDR3 DNA reads as TGTGCCAGCAGTCCTGACAGGGTCTTTGCCAATGAGCAGTTCTTC.

The J gene is TRBJ1-3, the V gene TRBV5-6, with D uncertain. Germline CDR1 is SGHDT and CDR2 is YYEEEE. V lost 1 base to trimming and J lost 1 base, with 9 bases between them. This CDR3 comprises 15 residues. The CDR3 coding sequence is TGTGCCAGCAGCTTGCTCTCAGCGTCTGGAAACACCATATATTTT. Protein product: CASSLLSASGNTIYF.

The chain recombines TRBV25-1 with TRBJ1-1, with D tentatively TRBD1 (5 bases). Per the germline V gene, CDR1 is MGHDK and CDR2 is SYGVNS. This CDR3 is 16 amino acids long. Trimming pared 8 bases from V and 0 bases from J, leaving 19 bases between. Here the CDR3 DNA reads TGTGCCAGCCAAAGGCTGGGGGAGGGTCTGAACACTGAAGCTTTCTTT. It yields the protein CASQRLGEGLNTEAFF.

This clone was seen only once. The CDR3 here is CASSTGFETQYF. The CDR3 nucleotides read TGTGCCAGCAGTACAGGGTTTGAGACCCAGTACTTC. This chain connects TRBV6-5 to TRBJ2-5, with a weak D call TRBD1 (6 bases). Trimming removed 5 bases from V and 5 bases from J, with 9 bases in between. The CDR3 consists of 12 residues. Germline V lookup: CDR1 MNHEY, CDR2 SVGAGI.